This T cell receptor (beta chain) was identified during a study of liver allograft versus peripheral blood T cells. Study overall: The authors compared T cell receptor repertoires in transplanted livers with recipients' peripheral blood repertoires.

From germline, CDR1 is WNHNN and CDR2 SYGVQD (reference sequence). The CDR3 consists of 15 residues. The V and J ends lost 5 bases and 4 bases respectively, with 18 bases between them. One entry per CDR3 protein results from TCRdb running MiXCR on the reads. The table has around 1,700 distinct CDR3 sequences, 15% to 20% seen once. This clonotype was obtained from a human patient who had a liver transplant. T cells may partly derive from the graft donor. The chain uses TRBV10-1 and TRBJ2-7; no firm D call. CDR3 DNA: TGCGCCAGCAGTCGAGACAAACACTTTCTGTACGAGCAGTACTTC. As protein: CASSRDKHFLYEQYF.